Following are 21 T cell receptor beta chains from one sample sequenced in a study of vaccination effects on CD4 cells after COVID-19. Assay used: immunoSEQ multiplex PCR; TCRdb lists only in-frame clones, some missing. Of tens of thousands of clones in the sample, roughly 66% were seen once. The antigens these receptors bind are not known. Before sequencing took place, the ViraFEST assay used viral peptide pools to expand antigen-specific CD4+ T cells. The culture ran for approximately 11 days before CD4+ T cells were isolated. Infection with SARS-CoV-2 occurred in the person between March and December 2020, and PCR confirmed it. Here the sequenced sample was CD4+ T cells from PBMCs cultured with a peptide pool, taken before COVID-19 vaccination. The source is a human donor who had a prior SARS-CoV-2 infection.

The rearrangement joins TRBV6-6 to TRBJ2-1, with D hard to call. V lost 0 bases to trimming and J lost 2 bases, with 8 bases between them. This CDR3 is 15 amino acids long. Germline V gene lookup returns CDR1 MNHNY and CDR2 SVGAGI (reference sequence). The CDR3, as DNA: TGTGCCAGCAGTTACTCCGGCAGGACCTACAATGAGCAGTTCTTC. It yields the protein CASSYSGRTYNEQFF.

CDR3 sequence: CASSLGWGNTIYF. CDR3 DNA sequence: TGCGCCAGCAGCTTGGGGTGGGGAAACACCATATATTTT. The J gene is TRBJ1-3, the V gene TRBV5-1; D call uncertain. Germline CDR1 reads SGHRS; CDR2 reads YFSETQ. The V gene lost 0 bases and the J gene lost 4 bases, with 5 bases spanning the gap. The CDR3 contains 13 residues.

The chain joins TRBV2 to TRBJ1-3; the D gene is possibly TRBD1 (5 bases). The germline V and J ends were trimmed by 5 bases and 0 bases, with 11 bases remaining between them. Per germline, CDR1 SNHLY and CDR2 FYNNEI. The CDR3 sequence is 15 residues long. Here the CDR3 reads CASSKGLSSGNTIYF. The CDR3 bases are TGTGCCAGCAGTAAGGGGTTGAGCTCTGGAAACACCATATATTTT.

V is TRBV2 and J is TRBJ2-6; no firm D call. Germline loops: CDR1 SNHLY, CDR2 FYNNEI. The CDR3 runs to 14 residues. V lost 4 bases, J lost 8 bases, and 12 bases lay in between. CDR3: CASSADVGTNVLTF. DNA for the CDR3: TGTGCCAGCAGTGCGGACGTGGGGACCAACGTCCTGACTTTC.

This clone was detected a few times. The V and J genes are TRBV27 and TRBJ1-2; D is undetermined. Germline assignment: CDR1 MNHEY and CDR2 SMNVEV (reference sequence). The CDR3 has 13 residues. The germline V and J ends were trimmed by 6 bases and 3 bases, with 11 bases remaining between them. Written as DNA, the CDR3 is TGTGCCAGCAGCCAAGGGCTCTACTATGGCTACACCTTC. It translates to CASSQGLYYGYTF.

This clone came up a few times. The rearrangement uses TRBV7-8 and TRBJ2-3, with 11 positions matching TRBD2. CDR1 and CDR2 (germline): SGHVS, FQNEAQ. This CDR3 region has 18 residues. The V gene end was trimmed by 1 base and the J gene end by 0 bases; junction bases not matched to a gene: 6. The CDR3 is CASSLGSGGVPSTDTQYF. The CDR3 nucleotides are TGTGCCAGCAGCTTAGGTAGCGGGGGGGTCCCTAGCACAGATACGCAGTATTTT.

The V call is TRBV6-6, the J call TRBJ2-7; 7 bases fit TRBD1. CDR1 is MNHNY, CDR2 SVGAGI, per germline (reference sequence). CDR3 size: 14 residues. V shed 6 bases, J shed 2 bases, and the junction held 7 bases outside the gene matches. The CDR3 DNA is TGTGCCAGCAGCCGACCAGGGGGACCCTACGAGCAGTACTTC. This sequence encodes CASSRPGGPYEQYF.

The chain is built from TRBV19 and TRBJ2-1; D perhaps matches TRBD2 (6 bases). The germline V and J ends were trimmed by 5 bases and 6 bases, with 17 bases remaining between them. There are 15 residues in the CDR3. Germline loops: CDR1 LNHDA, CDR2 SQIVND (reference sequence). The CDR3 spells CASSGKGRDINEQFF. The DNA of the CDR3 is TGTGCCAGTAGTGGCAAAGGGCGGGATATCAATGAGCAGTTCTTC. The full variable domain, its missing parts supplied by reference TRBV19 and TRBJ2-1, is DGGITQSPKYLFRKEGQNVTLSCEQNLNHDAMYWYRQDPGQGLRLIYYSQIVNDFQKGDIAEGYSVSREKKESFPLTVTSAQKNPTAFYLCASSGKGRDINEQFFGPGTRLTVL.

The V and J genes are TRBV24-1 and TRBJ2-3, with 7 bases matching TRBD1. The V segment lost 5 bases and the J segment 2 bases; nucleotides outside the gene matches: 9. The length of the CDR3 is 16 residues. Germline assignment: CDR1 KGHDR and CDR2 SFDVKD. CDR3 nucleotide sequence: TGTGCCACCAGTGGCGGGTCAGGGGGACCCACAGATACGCAGTATTTT. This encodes CATSGGSGGPTDTQYF.

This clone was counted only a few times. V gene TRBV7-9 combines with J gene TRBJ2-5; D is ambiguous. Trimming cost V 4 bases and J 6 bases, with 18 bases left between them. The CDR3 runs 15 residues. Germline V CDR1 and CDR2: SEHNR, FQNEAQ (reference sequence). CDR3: CASSSSSLYLKTQYF. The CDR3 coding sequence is TGTGCCAGCAGCTCCTCAAGCCTTTATTTGAAGACCCAGTACTTC.

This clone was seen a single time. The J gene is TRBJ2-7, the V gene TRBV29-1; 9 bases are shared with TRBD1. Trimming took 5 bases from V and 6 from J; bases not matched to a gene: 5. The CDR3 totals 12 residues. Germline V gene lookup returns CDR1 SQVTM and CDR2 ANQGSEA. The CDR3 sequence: CSVWDRVSEQYF. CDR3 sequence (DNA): TGCAGCGTTTGGGACAGGGTATCCGAGCAGTACTTC.

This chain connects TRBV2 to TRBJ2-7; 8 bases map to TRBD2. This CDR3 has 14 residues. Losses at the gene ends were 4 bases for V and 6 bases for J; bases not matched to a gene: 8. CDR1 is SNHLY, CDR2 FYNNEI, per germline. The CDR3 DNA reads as TGTGCCAGCAGTGTAACGGGAGGGCCGGTCGAGCAGTACTTC. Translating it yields CASSVTGGPVEQYF.

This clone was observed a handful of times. The CDR3 bases are TGTGCCAGCAGCGTAGGAGGGGACCAGTACGAGCAGTACTTC. Amino acids: CASSVGGDQYEQYF. J is TRBJ2-7 and V is TRBV9; D is tentatively TRBD1 or TRBD2 (5 bases each). The CDR3 contains 14 residues. Germline V gene lookup returns CDR1 SGDLS and CDR2 YYNGEE. V dropped 0 bases and J dropped 4 bases, with 11 bases sitting between them.

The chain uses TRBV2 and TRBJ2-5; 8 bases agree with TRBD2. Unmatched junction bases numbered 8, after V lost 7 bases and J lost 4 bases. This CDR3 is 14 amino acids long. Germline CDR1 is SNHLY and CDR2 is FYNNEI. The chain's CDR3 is CASNGGGNAETQYF. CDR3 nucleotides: TGTGCCAGCAACGGCGGGGGGAACGCAGAGACCCAGTACTTC.

As DNA, the CDR3 is TGCGCCAGCAGCTTGGGGGGACTAGCGGGGTCTGGGGAGACCCAGTACTTC. This encodes CASSLGGLAGSGETQYF. V usage is TRBV5-1 and J usage is TRBJ2-5; the match to TRBD2 covers 13 bases. Germline CDR1 is SGHRS and CDR2 is YFSETQ. With V trimmed by 0 bases and J by 5 bases, 7 bases remained unmatched. The CDR3 sequence is 17 residues long.

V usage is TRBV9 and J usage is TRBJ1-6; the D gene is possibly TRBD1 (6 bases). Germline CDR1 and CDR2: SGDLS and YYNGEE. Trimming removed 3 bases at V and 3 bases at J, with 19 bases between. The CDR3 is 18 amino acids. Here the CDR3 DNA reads TGTGCCAGCAGCGAGACCCGAGGAGGACAGTTCTATAATTCACCCCTCCACTTT. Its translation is CASSETRGGQFYNSPLHF.

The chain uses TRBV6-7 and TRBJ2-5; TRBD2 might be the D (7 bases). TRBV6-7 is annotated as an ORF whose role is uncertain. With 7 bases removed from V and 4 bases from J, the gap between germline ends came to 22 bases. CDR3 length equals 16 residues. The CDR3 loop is CASTYRGAGVGETQYF. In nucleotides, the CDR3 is TGTGCCAGCACCTACCGGGGGGCGGGCGTGGGAGAGACCCAGTACTTC.

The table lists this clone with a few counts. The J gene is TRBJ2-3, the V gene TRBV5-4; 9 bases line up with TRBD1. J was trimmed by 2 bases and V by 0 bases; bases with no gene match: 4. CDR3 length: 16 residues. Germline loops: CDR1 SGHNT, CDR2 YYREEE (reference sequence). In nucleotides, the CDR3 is TGTGCCAGCAGCTTGGGACAGGGGGTACTCACAGATACGCAGTATTTT. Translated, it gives CASSLGQGVLTDTQYF.

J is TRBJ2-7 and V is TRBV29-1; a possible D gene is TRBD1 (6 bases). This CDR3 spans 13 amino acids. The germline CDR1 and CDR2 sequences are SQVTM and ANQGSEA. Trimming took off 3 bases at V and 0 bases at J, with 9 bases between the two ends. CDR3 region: CSVEGAPSYEQYF. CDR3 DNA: TGCAGCGTTGAGGGGGCTCCCTCCTACGAGCAGTACTTC.

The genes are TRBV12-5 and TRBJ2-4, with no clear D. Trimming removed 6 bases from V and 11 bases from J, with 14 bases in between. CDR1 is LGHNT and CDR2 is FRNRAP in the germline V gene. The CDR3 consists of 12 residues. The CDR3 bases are TGTGCTAGTGGCCCCCGGTCAGATTTTCAGTACTTC. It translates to CASGPRSDFQYF.

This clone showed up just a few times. CDR3 sequence: CASSSGTYGAAEAFF. In nucleotides, the CDR3 is TGTGCCAGCAGCTCGGGAACGTATGGAGCTGCTGAAGCTTTCTTT. The chain couples TRBV7-9 to TRBJ1-1; D remains ambiguous. V lost 4 bases, J lost 6 bases, and 18 bases lay in between. The CDR3 covers 15 residues. Germline values: CDR1 SEHNR, CDR2 FQNEAQ (reference sequence).